Below, one T cell receptor (beta chain) is given with its context. What it recognizes is unknown. V trimming: 5 bases; J trimming: 6 bases; junction bases outside the gene matches: 8. There are 13 residues in the CDR3. Germline lookup yields CDR1 GTSNPN and CDR2 SVGIG (reference sequence). This sample is drawn from a study of cytomegalovirus exposure and HLA in healthy donors. In the PCR, 60 Vbeta and 13 Jbeta primers were used. Produced via immunoSEQ multiplex PCR; TCRdb's table is partial and in-frame only. The sample carries 85,000 to 120,000 clones, just over 70% recorded once. Regarding the study as a whole: An analysis was carried out later, and it reportedly showed fewer N-insertions in an Asian-associated ancestry cluster than the roughly 670-donor mean. With later analysis, a missense DCLRE1C variant became linked to TCR beta V- and J-gene trimming. High sensitivity and specificity were reportedly achieved when the classifier diagnosed cytomegalovirus status. CMV serostatus alone was available as immune exposure information.

Sequencing was carried out using PBMCs. This clonotype was sampled from a boy aged 10-17 years in good health and CMV-seronegative. This sequence joins TRBV30 and TRBJ2-7; TRBD1 aligns across 9 bases. This CDR3 is CAWGTGKTGEQYF. Written as DNA, the CDR3 is TGTGCCTGGGGGACAGGGAAGACGGGCGAGCAGTACTTC.